The rows below give T cell receptor beta chains drawn from one sample of a study of blood T cell repertoires in COVID-19. The method was immunoSEQ multiplex PCR; TCRdb's version includes in-frame clones alone and lacks a portion of them. This table holds hundreds of thousands of clones, over 85% found once. The source material was PBMCs or T cells enriched from blood (not recorded which). These TCRs come from a man aged 60-69 years who had recovered from COVID-19. Each CDR3 is given with its conserved first and last residue. The D gene is left open where the match is weak. Not every row has a clone size; where given, it reads once, few, many or a size class.

CDR3nt	CDR3aa	d_gene	abundance	v_gene	j_gene
TGTGCCAGTAGTATAGGGGGAGGTGTAGCGGGATTACTTAATGAGCAGTTCTTC	CASSIGGGVAGLLNEQFF	TRBD2	-	TRBV19	TRBJ2-1
TGTGCCAGCACCCAAGGACAGCCTAATTCACCCCTCCACTTT	CASTQGQPNSPLHF	-	-	TRBV7-9	TRBJ1-6
TGTGCCAGCAGTGAGGGGGGTTGGGGGACCAAAAACATTCAGTACTTC	CASSEGGWGTKNIQYF	-	-	TRBV6-1	TRBJ2-4
TGTGCCAGCAGTTACACGCAGGGGCTCACTGAAGCTTTCTTT	CASSYTQGLTEAFF	-	-	TRBV6-5	TRBJ1-1
TGCAGTGCTAGTAAAGGGGCGTCCAGCAATCAGCCCCAGCATTTT	CSASKGASSNQPQHF	-	-	TRBV20-1	TRBJ1-5
TGTGCCAGCAGCCCTCTCCGGGACACTGAAGCTTTCTTT	CASSPLRDTEAFF	-	-	TRBV7-9	TRBJ1-1
TGTGCCAGCTCACCCGGGACAGGGAGTTCACCCCTCCACTTT	CASSPGTGSSPLHF	TRBD1	few	TRBV18	TRBJ1-6
TGTGCCAGCAGCTCTAGGGAAGGGGGCGCCGATGGCTACACCTTC	CASSSREGGADGYTF	TRBD1	-	TRBV7-8	TRBJ1-2
TGTGCCAGCTCACCATCCCCAGGGGGCGCCTATAATTCACCCCTCCACTTT	CASSPSPGGAYNSPLHF	TRBD1	once	TRBV18	TRBJ1-6
TGTGCCAGCTCACCTCCCGGACTAGCGGGAGACGAGCAGTACTTC	CASSPPGLAGDEQYF	TRBD2	-	TRBV18	TRBJ2-7
TGTGCCAGCAGCTGGGGGACAGGGTTGGACTACGAGCAGTACTTC	CASSWGTGLDYEQYF	TRBD1	-	TRBV5-6	TRBJ2-7
TGTGCCAGCAGCTCGAACAGGGATCAGCCCCAGCATTTT	CASSSNRDQPQHF	-	-	TRBV11-3	TRBJ1-5
TGTGCCAGCAGTGGACACAGTTGGGGGAACACTGAAGCTTTCTTT	CASSGHSWGNTEAFF	-	-	TRBV28	TRBJ1-1
TGTGCCAGTACCATTAGCGGGAGAGGGGAGCTGTTTTTT	CASTISGRGELFF	TRBD2	-	TRBV19	TRBJ2-2
TGTGCCAGCAGCTTCGCTGACAGGGTTAATGAAAAACTGTTTTTT	CASSFADRVNEKLFF	TRBD1	-	TRBV7-9	TRBJ1-4
TGTGCCTGGGGGGGACAGGCCGTCCAGCCCCAGCATTTT	CAWGGQAVQPQHF	TRBD1	once	TRBV30	TRBJ1-5
TGTGCCAGCAGCTTGGGGCAGGGGGCCACCGGGGAGCTGTTTTTT	CASSLGQGATGELFF	TRBD1	-	TRBV7-3	TRBJ2-2
TGTGCCAGTAGCTACAGGGGGAAGAATGAAGCTTTCTTT	CASSYRGKNEAFF	TRBD1	-	TRBV19	TRBJ1-1
TGTGCCAGCAGTGAGCGGGCGAGCTCCTACAATGAGCAGTTCTTC	CASSERASSYNEQFF	-	-	TRBV2	TRBJ2-1
TGTGCCAGCAGTCTACTAACTGGGGCGTCTCAGCCCCAGCATTTT	CASSLLTGASQPQHF	-	-	TRBV28	TRBJ1-5
TGTGCCTGGAGAAGACTAGCGGGGTTATACAATGAGCAGTTCTTC	CAWRRLAGLYNEQFF	TRBD2	-	TRBV30	TRBJ2-1
TGTGCCAGCAGCCAAGAACTAGCGCGCACAGATACGCAGTATTTT	CASSQELARTDTQYF	TRBD2	-	TRBV3-1/TRBV3-2	TRBJ2-3